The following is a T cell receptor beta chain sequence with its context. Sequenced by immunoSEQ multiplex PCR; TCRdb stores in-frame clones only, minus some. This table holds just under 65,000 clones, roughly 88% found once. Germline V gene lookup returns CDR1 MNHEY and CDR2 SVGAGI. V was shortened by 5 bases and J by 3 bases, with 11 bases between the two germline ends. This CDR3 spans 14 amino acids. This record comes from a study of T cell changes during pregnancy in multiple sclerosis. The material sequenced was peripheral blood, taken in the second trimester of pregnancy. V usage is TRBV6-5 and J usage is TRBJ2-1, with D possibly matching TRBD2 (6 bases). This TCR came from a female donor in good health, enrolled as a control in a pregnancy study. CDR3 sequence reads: CASSVREVYNEQFF. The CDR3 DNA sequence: TGTGCCAGCAGTGTGAGGGAGGTCTACAATGAGCAGTTCTTC.